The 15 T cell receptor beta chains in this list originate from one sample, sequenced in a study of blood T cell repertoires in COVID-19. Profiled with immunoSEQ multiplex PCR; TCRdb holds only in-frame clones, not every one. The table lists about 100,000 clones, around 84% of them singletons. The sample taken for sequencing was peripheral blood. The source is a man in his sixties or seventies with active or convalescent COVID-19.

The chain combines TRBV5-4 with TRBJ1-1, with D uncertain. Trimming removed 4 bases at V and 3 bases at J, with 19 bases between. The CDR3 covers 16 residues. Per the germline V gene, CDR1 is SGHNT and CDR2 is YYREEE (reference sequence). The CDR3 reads CASSPDLQREYTEAFF. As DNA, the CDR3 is TGTGCCAGCAGCCCGGACTTACAGAGGGAATACACTGAAGCTTTCTTT.

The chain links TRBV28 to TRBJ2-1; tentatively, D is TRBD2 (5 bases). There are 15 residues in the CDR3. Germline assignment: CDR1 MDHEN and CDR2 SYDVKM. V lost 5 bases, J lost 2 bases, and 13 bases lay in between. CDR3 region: CASSEEDGTYNEQFF. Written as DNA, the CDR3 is TGTGCCAGCAGTGAGGAGGACGGGACCTACAATGAGCAGTTCTTC.

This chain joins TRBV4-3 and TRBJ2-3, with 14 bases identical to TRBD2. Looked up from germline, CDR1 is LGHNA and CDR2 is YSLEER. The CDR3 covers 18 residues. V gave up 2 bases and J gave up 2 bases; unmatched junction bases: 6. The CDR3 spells CASSQTRLAGGPTDTQYF. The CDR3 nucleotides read TGCGCCAGCAGCCAAACGAGACTAGCGGGGGGGCCCACAGATACGCAGTATTTT.

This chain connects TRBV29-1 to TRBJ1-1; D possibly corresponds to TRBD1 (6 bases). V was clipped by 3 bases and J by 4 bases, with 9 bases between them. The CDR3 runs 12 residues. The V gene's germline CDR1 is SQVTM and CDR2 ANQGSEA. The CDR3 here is CSVDRGSTEAFF. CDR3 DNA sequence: TGCAGCGTTGACAGGGGTTCCACTGAAGCTTTCTTT. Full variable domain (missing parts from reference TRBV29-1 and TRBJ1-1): SAVISQKPSRDICQRGTSLTIQCQVDSQVTMMFWYRQQPGQSLTLIATANQGSEATYESGFVIDKFPISRPNLTFSTLTVSNMSPEDSSIYLCSVDRGSTEAFFGQGTRLTVV.

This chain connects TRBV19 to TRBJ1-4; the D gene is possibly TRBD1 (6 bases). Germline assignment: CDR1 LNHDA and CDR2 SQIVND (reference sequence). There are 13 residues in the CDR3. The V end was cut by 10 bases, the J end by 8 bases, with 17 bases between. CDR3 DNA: TGTGCCACCCGGCGGGGGGCTTCGGAAAAACTGTTTTTT. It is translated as CATRRGASEKLFF. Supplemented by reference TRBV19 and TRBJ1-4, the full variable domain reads DGGITQSPKYLFRKEGQNVTLSCEQNLNHDAMYWYRQDPGQGLRLIYYSQIVNDFQKGDIAEGYSVSREKKESFPLTVTSAQKNPTAFYLCATRRGASEKLFFGSGTQLSVL.

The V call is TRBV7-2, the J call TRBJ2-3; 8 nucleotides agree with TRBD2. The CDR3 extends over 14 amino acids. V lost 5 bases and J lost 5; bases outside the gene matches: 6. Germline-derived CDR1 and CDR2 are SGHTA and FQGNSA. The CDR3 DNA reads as TGTGCCAGCAGCACGGGACTAGGCAAAGATACGCAGTATTTT. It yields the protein CASSTGLGKDTQYF.

The DNA of the CDR3 is TGTGCCAGCAGGGTGACAGCCCTTACTAATGAAAAACTGTTTTTT. Residues: CASRVTALTNEKLFF. This chain connects TRBV2 to TRBJ1-4; D might be TRBD1 (5 bases). The CDR3 has 15 residues. Germline values: CDR1 SNHLY, CDR2 FYNNEI. Trimming stripped 6 bases from V and 2 bases from J, with 13 bases between. The full variable domain, in which reference TRBV2 and TRBJ1-4 provide the parts outside the CDR3, is EPEVTQTPSHQVTQMGQEVILRCVPISNHLYFYWYRQILGQKVEFLVSFYNNEISEKSEIFDDQFSVERPDGSNFTLKIRSTKLEDSAMYFCASRVTALTNEKLFFGSGTQLSVL.

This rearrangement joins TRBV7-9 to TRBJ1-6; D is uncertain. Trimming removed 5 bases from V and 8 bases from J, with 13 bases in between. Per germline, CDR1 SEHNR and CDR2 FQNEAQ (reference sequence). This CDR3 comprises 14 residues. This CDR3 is CASSPLGGDSPLHF. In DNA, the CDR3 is TGTGCCAGCAGCCCTCTCGGCGGGGATTCACCCCTCCACTTT.

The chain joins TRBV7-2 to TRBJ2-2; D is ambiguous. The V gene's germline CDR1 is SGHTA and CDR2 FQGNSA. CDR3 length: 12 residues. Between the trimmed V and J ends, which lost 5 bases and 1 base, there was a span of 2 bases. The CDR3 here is CASSLNTGELFF. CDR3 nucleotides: TGTGCCAGCAGCCTGAACACCGGGGAGCTGTTTTTT.

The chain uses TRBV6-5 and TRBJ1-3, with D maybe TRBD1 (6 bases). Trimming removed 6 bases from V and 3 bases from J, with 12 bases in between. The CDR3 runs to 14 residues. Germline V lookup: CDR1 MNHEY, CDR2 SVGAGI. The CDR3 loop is CASRRAGVGNTIYF. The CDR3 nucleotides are TGTGCCAGCAGGCGGGCAGGGGTTGGAAACACCATATATTTT.

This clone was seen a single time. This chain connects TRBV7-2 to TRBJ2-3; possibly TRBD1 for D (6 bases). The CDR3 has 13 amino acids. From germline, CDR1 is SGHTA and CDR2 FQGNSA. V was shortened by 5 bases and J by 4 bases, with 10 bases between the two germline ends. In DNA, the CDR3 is TGTGCCAGCAGCCCCCCAGGGGCAGATACGCAGTATTTT. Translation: CASSPPGADTQYF.

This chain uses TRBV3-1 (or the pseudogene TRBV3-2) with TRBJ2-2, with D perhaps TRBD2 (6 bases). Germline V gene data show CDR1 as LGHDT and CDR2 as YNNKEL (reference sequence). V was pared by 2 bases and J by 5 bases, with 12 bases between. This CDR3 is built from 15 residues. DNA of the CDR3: TGTGCCAGCAGCCAAAGGGGCGCGGGGACCGGGGAGCTGTTTTTT. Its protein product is CASSQRGAGTGELFF.

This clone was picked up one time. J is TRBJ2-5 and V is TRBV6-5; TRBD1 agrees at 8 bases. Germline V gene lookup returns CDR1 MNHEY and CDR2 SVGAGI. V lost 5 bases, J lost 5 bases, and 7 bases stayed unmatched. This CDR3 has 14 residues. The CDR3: CASSKSGGAETQYF. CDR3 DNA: TGTGCCAGCAGTAAATCAGGGGGCGCGGAGACCCAGTACTTC.

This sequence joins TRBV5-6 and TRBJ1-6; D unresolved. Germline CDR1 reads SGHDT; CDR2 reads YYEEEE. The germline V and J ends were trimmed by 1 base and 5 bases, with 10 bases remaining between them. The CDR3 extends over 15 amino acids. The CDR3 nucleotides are TGTGCCAGCAGCTTGCGCGAGTCCGATAATTCACCCCTCCACTTT. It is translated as CASSLRESDNSPLHF.

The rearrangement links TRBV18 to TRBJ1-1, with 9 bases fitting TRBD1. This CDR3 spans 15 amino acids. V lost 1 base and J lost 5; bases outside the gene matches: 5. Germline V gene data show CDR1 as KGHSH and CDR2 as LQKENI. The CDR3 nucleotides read TGTGCCAGCTCACCACTACAGGGGGCATTTACTGAAGCTTTCTTT. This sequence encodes CASSPLQGAFTEAFF.